This T cell receptor beta chain originates from a study of Tregs in tolerant kidney transplant recipients. Libraries were prepared by immunoSEQ multiplex PCR; TCRdb keeps only in-frame clonotypes and omits some of them. The table shows 60,000 to 70,000 clones, with around nine tenths occurring only once. The CDR3 length is 13 residues. Per the germline V gene, CDR1 is PRHDT and CDR2 is FYEKMQ (reference sequence). V was clipped by 0 bases and J by 0 bases, with 3 bases between them. The count of this clone is one. The sequence derives from a human donor who received a combined kidney and bone marrow transplant. The input for sequencing was CD8+ T cells from blood, taken before the transplant. This chain joins TRBV13 and TRBJ2-7, with D hard to call. CDR3 coding DNA: TGTGCCAGCAGCTTAGGGCGCTCCTACGAGCAGTACTTC. Translating gives CASSLGRSYEQYF.